This TCR beta chain originates from a study of post-analysis software for immune sequencing data. The wider study: Several disease courses (relapsing-remitting, secondary progressive and progressive-relapsing) of multiple sclerosis were included. Study-level findings and limits: Samples made in the same batch grouped tightly together by F measure. Controls significantly exceeded multiple sclerosis patients in normalized Chao1 diversity. Roughly five TRBV segments were significantly more frequent in patients than in controls. TRBV5-6, TRBV5-1 and TRBV20-1 were among these segments.

Unique molecular identifiers were present in the TCR beta cDNA libraries. Input of roughly 0.95 to 11 million T cells yielded around 460,000 cDNA molecules. Each CDR3 protein is one row after TCRdb ran MiXCR on the PCR reads. The sample has 600,000 to 700,000 distinct CDR3 sequences; about 60% are singletons. Points on this clonotype: Its antigen remains unidentified.

CDR3 length: 14 residues. Germline-derived CDR1 and CDR2 are DFQATT and SNEGSKA (reference sequence). V shed 1 base and J 3 bases; nucleotides not matched to a gene: 3. The chain combines TRBV20-1 with TRBJ1-5, with 7 bases identical to TRBD1. The sequencing sample was made of blood. The receptor's source is a girl aged 2 to 9 with multiple sclerosis. Written as DNA, the CDR3 is TGCAGTGCTAGAGCCGGACAGGTCAATCAGCCCCAGCATTTT. Protein product: CSARAGQVNQPQHF.